What follows are 12 T cell receptor beta chains derived from one specimen sequenced in a study of cytomegalovirus exposure and HLA in healthy donors. The PCR employed 60 Vbeta primers together with 13 Jbeta primers. Using immunoSEQ multiplex PCR, the repertoire was profiled, and TCRdb retains in-frame clones only, with some absent. The data contain more than 150,000 clones, around three quarters of them singletons. The sample taken for sequencing was PBMCs. The receptors were gathered from a woman under 40 in good health and CMV-seropositive.

The chain joins TRBV10-3 to TRBJ1-2, with a weak D call TRBD1 (6 bases). Per the germline V gene, CDR1 is ENHRY and CDR2 is SYGVKD. V shed 3 bases and J shed 3 bases, with 20 bases lying between them. This CDR3 is built from 17 residues. The CDR3 DNA is TGTGCCATCAGTGACCTGGGGGCAAAAGCAGGCGACTATGGCTACACCTTC. It specifies CAISDLGAKAGDYGYTF.

As for this clone: Distinct nucleotide sequences in the sample also encode this CDR3. The V gene is TRBV2, the J gene TRBJ2-5; D unresolved. The germline gives CDR1 SNHLY, CDR2 FYNNEI. The CDR3 runs to 12 residues. V lost 1 base and J 5 bases, leaving 5 bases between the germline ends. The CDR3 nucleotides are TGTGCCAGCAGTGAAGGTCGGGAGACCCAGTACTTC. Its protein product is CASSEGRETQYF. Full variable domain (outside the CDR3, taken from reference TRBV2 and TRBJ2-5): EPEVTQTPSHQVTQMGQEVILRCVPISNHLYFYWYRQILGQKVEFLVSFYNNEISEKSEIFDDQFSVERPDGSNFTLKIRSTKLEDSAMYFCASSEGRETQYFGPGTRLLVL.

V usage is TRBV5-4 and J usage is TRBJ2-1, with 10 bases identical to TRBD2. J was trimmed by 3 bases and V by 1 base; bases with no gene match: 13. The length of the CDR3 is 19 residues. Germline lookup yields CDR1 SGHNT and CDR2 YYREEE (reference sequence). In DNA, the CDR3 is TGTGCCAGCAGCTTGTGGGGCACCTTAGCGGGGGGCCTCTACAATGAGCAGTTCTTC. This encodes CASSLWGTLAGGLYNEQFF. Full variable domain (rest looked up from reference TRBV5-4 and TRBJ2-1): ETGVTQSPTHLIKTRGQQVTLRCSSQSGHNTVSWYQQALGQGPQFIFQYYREEENGRGNFPPRFSGLQFPNYSSELNVNALELDDSALYLCASSLWGTLAGGLYNEQFFGPGTRLTVL.

The genes are TRBV28 and TRBJ1-2; TRBD1 might be the D (5 bases). Germline assignment: CDR1 MDHEN and CDR2 SYDVKM. The ends were cut back, 5 bases at V and 3 bases at J, with 10 bases in the middle. This CDR3 contains 13 residues. The CDR3 is CASSGQGDYGYTF. CDR3 DNA sequence: TGTGCCAGCAGTGGGCAGGGTGACTATGGCTACACCTTC.

This sequence joins TRBV7-8 and TRBJ1-3; TRBD1 is a possible D gene (6 bases). From germline, CDR1 is SGHVS and CDR2 FQNEAQ. V lost 7 bases, J lost 2 bases, and 18 bases lay in between. The CDR3 has 16 amino acids. The CDR3 region has the DNA TGTGCCAGCACCGAACGCCGCGCAGGGGCTGGAAACACCATATATTTT. Translated, it gives CASTERRAGAGNTIYF.

This chain links TRBV10-1 with TRBJ2-3; 13 bases align to TRBD2. The V segment lost 6 bases and the J segment 4 bases; nucleotides outside the gene matches: 13. CDR3 size: 18 residues. The germline V gene encodes CDR1 WNHNN and CDR2 SYGVQD (reference sequence). The CDR3 region is CASSPARLAGGTADTQYF. DNA of the CDR3: TGCGCCAGCAGCCCCGCCCGACTAGCGGGGGGTACTGCAGATACGCAGTATTTT.

This chain joins TRBV7-9 and TRBJ2-5; the match to TRBD2 covers 7 bases. The J segment lost 2 bases and the V segment lost 5 bases, leaving 17 bases of the junction unmatched. Germline V gene sequence: CDR1 SEHNR, CDR2 FQNEAQ (reference sequence). This CDR3 has 18 residues. CDR3 residues: CASSISPRLAETQETQYF. The CDR3 DNA reads as TGTGCCAGCAGCATTAGCCCGCGGCTAGCGGAGACTCAAGAGACCCAGTACTTC. The full variable domain, with the rest looked up from reference TRBV7-9 and TRBJ2-5, is DTGVSQNPRHKITKRGQNVTFRCDPISEHNRLYWYRQTLGQGPEFLTYFQNEAQLEKSRLLSDRFSAERPKGSFSTLEIQRTEQGDSAMYLCASSISPRLAETQETQYFGPGTRLLVL.

V gene TRBV28 combines with J gene TRBJ2-3; TRBD2 agrees at 14 bases. Germline CDR1 reads MDHEN; CDR2 reads SYDVKM. The V segment lost 3 bases and the J segment 4 bases; nucleotides outside the gene matches: 3. The CDR3 length is 16 residues. CDR3 in amino acids: CASSFLTSGGADTQYF. The CDR3 DNA follows: TGTGCCAGCAGTTTCTTGACTAGCGGGGGGGCAGATACGCAGTATTTT.

This clone has more than one count but fewer than ten. This sequence joins TRBV4-1 and TRBJ1-4, with D tentatively TRBD1 (6 bases). Per the germline V gene, CDR1 is MGHRA and CDR2 is YSYEKL. The CDR3 has 14 residues. The ends were cut back, 1 base at V and 8 bases at J, with 11 bases in the middle. DNA of the CDR3: TGCGCCAGCAGCCAAGGACAGGTACGGGAAAAACTGTTTTTT. Translation gives CASSQGQVREKLFF.

This clone appeared once. The chain combines TRBV7-6 with TRBJ1-2, with D possibly matching TRBD1 (5 bases). Trimming stripped 2 bases from V and 4 bases from J, with 11 bases between. Germline CDR1 and CDR2: SGHVS and FNYEAQ. The CDR3 covers 14 residues. The CDR3 protein is CASSLPGQGYGYTF. The CDR3 DNA sequence: TGTGCCAGCAGCTTACCCGGCCAGGGCTATGGCTACACCTTC.

This chain connects TRBV9 to TRBJ2-1; 11 nucleotides align to TRBD2. Trimming took 4 bases from V and 7 from J; bases not matched to a gene: 25. The CDR3 is 21 residues long. Germline CDR1 and CDR2: SGDLS and YYNGEE. The chain's CDR3 is CASSLTDIANSGGAFANEQFF. CDR3 bases: TGTGCCAGCAGCCTCACAGATATCGCCAATAGCGGGGGGGCCTTTGCGAATGAGCAGTTCTTC.

The gene calls are TRBV9 and TRBJ2-7; 7 nucleotides agree with TRBD1. The J segment lost 5 bases and the V segment lost 3 bases, leaving 5 bases of the junction unmatched. The CDR3 covers 13 residues. Germline V CDR1 and CDR2: SGDLS, YYNGEE. This CDR3 is CASSETGTDEQYF. Here the CDR3 DNA reads TGTGCCAGCAGCGAGACAGGGACGGACGAGCAGTACTTC.